This entry features one TCR beta chain sequence. The sample belongs to a study of OX40 agonist ivuxolimab in advanced cancers. Clones were sequenced by immunoSEQ multiplex PCR, and TCRdb holds only the in-frame ones, with some missing. The sample yields about 60,000 clones, around nine tenths seen once. Germline-derived CDR1 and CDR2 are SQVTM and ANQGSEA. The V gene lost 7 bases and the J gene lost 1 base, with 7 bases spanning the gap. There are 12 residues in the CDR3. Here the sequenced sample was CD4+ or CD8+ T cells sorted from blood, taken in a trial of the OX40 agonist ivuxolimab. The J gene is TRBJ2-2, the V gene TRBV29-1; no definite D call. The origin of this receptor is an adult with an advanced solid tumor such as melanoma, head and neck, liver or kidney cancer. The CDR3 DNA sequence: TGCAGCGGCGTTCGGAACACCGGGGAGCTGTTTTTT. Amino acid sequence: CSGVRNTGELFF.